The clone carrying this T cell receptor (beta chain) was detected ten times or more. This sample was taken from a study of Graves' ophthalmopathy and Graves' hyperthyroidism. V was clipped by 3 bases and J by 9 bases, with 15 bases between them. The CDR3 spans 14 residues. Germline lookup yields CDR1 SGDLS and CDR2 YYNGEE. RNA transcripts served as template for amplifying TCR beta CDR3 sequences. In the first round, RT-PCR was carried out with HTBI primers, and a multiplex PCR formed the second round. From the multiplex PCR reads, TCRdb called clonotypes with MiXCR, one entry per CDR3 protein. Counted here are hundreds of thousands of distinct CDR3 sequences, about two fifths occurring once; the ten biggest clones make up over 2.5%.

The origin of this receptor is an adult man with Graves' ophthalmopathy. V is TRBV9 and J is TRBJ2-2, with D perhaps TRBD2 (6 bases). What was sequenced was peripheral blood. DNA for the CDR3: TGTGCCAGCAGCGCAAATCTGGGGGGAAGGGAGCTGTTTTTT. It is translated as CASSANLGGRELFF.